This is a list of T cell receptor beta chains from one sample in a study of blood T cell repertoires in COVID-19. Libraries were prepared by immunoSEQ multiplex PCR; TCRdb keeps only in-frame clonotypes and omits some of them. The sample consists of a few hundred thousand clones, approximately 88% of them appearing once. The sample consisted of peripheral blood. These receptors originate from a woman aged 25-40 years with COVID-19, enrolled during active disease. Each CDR3 is given with its conserved first and last residue. A D gene is named only where the DNA matches it firmly. Size values are once, few and many counts, or a class for expanded clones, and some rows have none.

V gene	D gene	J gene	clone size	CDR3 DNA	CDR3 protein
TRBV7-8	-	TRBJ2-4	-	TGTGCCAGCAGCCCCTTGGGCGGACTGAAAAACATTCAGTACTTC	CASSPLGGLKNIQYF
TRBV14	TRBD2	TRBJ2-3	once	TGTGCCAGCAGCCGACCTGTAGCGGGGGGTTACACAGATACGCAGTATTTT	CASSRPVAGGYTDTQYF
TRBV6-6	TRBD1	TRBJ1-5	-	TGTGCCAGCAGTTTTGACAGGGCTAGCAATCAGCCCCAGCATTTT	CASSFDRASNQPQHF
TRBV4-1	TRBD2	TRBJ2-2	once	TGCGCCAGCAGCCAAGATGGGACTAGCGGGAGGGTCGGCGGGGAGCTGTTTTTT	CASSQDGTSGRVGGELFF
TRBV6-2/TRBV6-3	-	TRBJ1-5	-	TGTGCCAGCAGTCCCGGGGGACGTCCAGAGCCCCAGCATTTT	CASSPGGRPEPQHF
TRBV10-2	TRBD2	TRBJ2-2	-	TGCGCCAGCAGTGGGCCGGCGGGAGAAGTATCGGGGGAGCTGTTTTTT	CASSGPAGEVSGELFF
TRBV2	TRBD1	TRBJ1-3	-	TGTGCCAGCAGTGGGGGACAGGGGGCATTTGGTGGAAACACCATATATTTT	CASSGGQGAFGGNTIYF
TRBV6-6	TRBD1	TRBJ1-2	once	TGTGCCAGCAGTACACGGGGACAGAACTATGGCTACACCTTC	CASSTRGQNYGYTF
TRBV19	-	TRBJ1-2	-	TGTGCCAGTAGTATTGGTGCTTCCATCAGCTATGGCTACACCTTC	CASSIGASISYGYTF
TRBV4-3	TRBD1	TRBJ2-1	-	TGCGCCAGCAGCCTCGGGACAGGGGGCTCTAATGAGCAGTTCTTC	CASSLGTGGSNEQFF
TRBV2	-	TRBJ2-1	-	TGTGCCAGCAGTGAAAGCGATGAGCAGTTCTTC	CASSESDEQFF
TRBV27	-	TRBJ2-3	-	-	CASSTSAGTDTQYF
TRBV19	-	TRBJ1-3	-	TGTGCCAGTAATTTCAACTACTACCGGACAGACGGAAACACCATATATTTT	CASNFNYYRTDGNTIYF
TRBV6-6	-	TRBJ1-2	-	TGTGCCAGCAGTCCGGGGGGGATCTCGAATGGCTACACCTTC	CASSPGGISNGYTF
TRBV5-5	-	TRBJ1-6	-	TGTGCCAGCAGCTTGGCACTCCAGGGCGATTCACCCCTCCACTTT	CASSLALQGDSPLHF
TRBV7-2	TRBD2	TRBJ2-1	-	TGTGCCAGCAGCTTAGGTAGCGGGGGGATCGATGAGCAGTTCTTC	CASSLGSGGIDEQFF
TRBV6-5	-	TRBJ1-3	-	TGTGCCAGCAGTCCCGGACGGGGAGGTGGAAACACCATATATTTT	CASSPGRGGGNTIYF
TRBV3-1/TRBV3-2	TRBD2	TRBJ2-1	-	TGTGCCAGCAGCCAAGGGGCCAGCGGGATCAGCCATGAGCAGTTCTTC	CASSQGASGISHEQFF
TRBV2	-	TRBJ2-3	-	TGTGCCAGCAGTGGCGGATACTCCAGCACAGATACGCAGTATTTT	CASSGGYSSTDTQYF
TRBV20-1	-	TRBJ2-1	-	TGCAGTGCTAGTAGGGGGAGGGTTATCTACAATGAGCAGTTCTTC	CSASRGRVIYNEQFF
TRBV15	-	TRBJ1-2	-	TGTGCCACCAGCAGAGATGGGGCGTTAGACGCCTATGGCTACACCTTC	CATSRDGALDAYGYTF
TRBV11-2	TRBD1	TRBJ2-3	-	TGTGCCAGCAGCCCATTATTACAGGGGCCGGGGACAGATACGCAGTATTTT	CASSPLLQGPGTDTQYF
TRBV6-5	TRBD1	TRBJ1-2	-	TGTGCCAGCCGGGACAGGGCCTATGGCTACACCTTC	CASRDRAYGYTF
TRBV7-9	TRBD2	TRBJ2-5	-	TGTGCCAGCAGCCCGGGACTAGCGGGAGAAGAGACCCAGTACTTC	CASSPGLAGEETQYF
TRBV19	TRBD2	TRBJ2-5	-	TGTGCCAGTAGTATGGGGACTAGCGGGGGCCGGGTGACCCAGTACTTC	CASSMGTSGGRVTQYF
TRBV2	-	TRBJ2-7	-	TGTGCCAGCAGTGAAGGAGTGGGCAGGGCGTCCTACGAGCAGTACTTC	CASSEGVGRASYEQYF
TRBV29-1	TRBD1	TRBJ1-5	-	TGCAGCGTTGGACAGGGGGCTAATCAGCCCCAGCATTTT	CSVGQGANQPQHF
TRBV15	TRBD1	TRBJ1-5	-	TGTGCCACCAGCAGAGTAGGGGGCTTCGCTCAGCCCCAGCATTTT	CATSRVGGFAQPQHF
TRBV7-2	-	TRBJ1-3	-	TGTGCCAGCAGCTTAACGGGGACTTTTGGAAACACCATATATTTT	CASSLTGTFGNTIYF
TRBV9	-	TRBJ2-1	-	TGTGCCAGCAGCGTAGGGGCGGACCCGGGGAATGAGCAGTTCTTC	CASSVGADPGNEQFF
TRBV3-1/TRBV3-2	TRBD1	TRBJ2-5	-	TGTGCCAGCAGCCAAGACCCGACAGGGGGCGATGAGACCCAGTACTTC	CASSQDPTGGDETQYF
TRBV29-1	-	TRBJ1-2	-	TGCAGCGTTGACCTCCAGGGGAACTATGGCTACACCTTC	CSVDLQGNYGYTF
TRBV9	-	TRBJ1-2	-	TGTGCCAGCAGCGTCTTCGGAAGAGGTGGTGGCTACACCTTC	CASSVFGRGGGYTF
TRBV7-2	-	TRBJ2-3	-	TGTGCCAGCAGCTTGGTGGCGGGCCGAGATACGCAGTATTTT	CASSLVAGRDTQYF
TRBV28	-	TRBJ2-7	-	TGTGCCAGCAGCTCCGGGTGGAGCGACGAGCAGTACTTC	CASSSGWSDEQYF
TRBV7-9	-	TRBJ1-1	-	TGTGCCAGCAGCTCCAAATGGACAGCGAACACTGAAGCTTTCTTT	CASSSKWTANTEAFF
TRBV13	-	TRBJ2-2	-	TGTGCCACCCTCAGCCGGGGGAGTGGCGGGGAGCTGTTTTTT	CATLSRGSGGELFF
TRBV6-2/TRBV6-3	TRBD1	TRBJ1-1	-	TGTGCCAGCAGTTACTCAATAGGACAGGAATACACTGAAGCTTTCTTT	CASSYSIGQEYTEAFF
TRBV4-1	-	TRBJ1-3	few	TGCGCCAGCAGCTCCCCAGTCTCTGGAAACACCATATATTTT	CASSSPVSGNTIYF
TRBV9	TRBD1	TRBJ2-1	once	TGTGCCAGCAGCGTAGTCGACAGGGGGCTCTATAGGAATGAGCAGTTCTTC	CASSVVDRGLYRNEQFF
TRBV7-9	-	TRBJ2-2	-	TGTGCCAGCAGCTTAGCGAAGACAACCGGGGAGCTGTTTTTT	CASSLAKTTGELFF
TRBV5-4	-	TRBJ1-6	-	TGTGCCAGCAGCGATGGGGAGTTCGGCTGGAATTCACCCCTCCACTTT	CASSDGEFGWNSPLHF
TRBV11-2	TRBD1	TRBJ1-4	-	TGTGCCAGCAGCTTAGTTGGGACAGGGGTAACTAATGAAAAACTGTTTTTT	CASSLVGTGVTNEKLFF